The present TCR beta chain was sequenced within a study of a mutant IDH1 vaccine in newly diagnosed glioma. Libraries were prepared by immunoSEQ multiplex PCR; TCRdb keeps only in-frame clonotypes and omits some of them. Among tens of thousands of clones, 70% to 80% were seen once, and the ten largest hold over 8%. Time point in this sample: baseline, week 1 (first vaccination visit). Treatment specified: pre-vaccination baseline after standard-of-care therapy. V was cut by 2 bases and J by 0 bases, with 8 bases left in between. CDR3 size: 14 residues. Germline values: CDR1 MNHEY, CDR2 SMNVEV (reference sequence).

The TCR originated in a man over 45 with glioma. The V call is TRBV27, the J call TRBJ2-7; no reliable D call. This specimen consisted of PBMCs, obtained from a glioma patient treated with radiotherapy, temozolomide or both. CDR3 coding DNA: TGTGCCAGCAGTTTAGTAGGCAGCTCCTACGAGCAGTACTTC. This translates into CASSLVGSSYEQYF.